The 11 T cell receptor beta chains below were found in one sample sequenced in a study of shared clonotypes between healthy human individuals (dated by TCRdb to about 2020). Library preparation used the immunoSEQ multiplex PCR assay. TCRdb provides this immuneACCESS table in a form limited to in-frame rearrangements. Some clones are lacking; in checked studies, under half of them reflect an unresolved V gene, and why the rest are absent is not known. The sample yields about 1 million clones; about 74% were counted once. In total, the top ten clones hold nearly 1.5% of the sample. Sequenced: memory CD4+ T cells sorted from blood. The cell subset or site label, as the study defines it: CD45RA-negative fraction. The receptors originated from a man aged 18 to 30 in good health.

As to this clone: This likely came from a read error, as a far larger clone is one base away. The genes are TRBV11-2 and TRBJ1-6; no reliable D call. In germline, CDR1 is SGHAT, CDR2 FQNNGV. The V gene lost 5 bases and the J gene lost 2 bases, with 1 base spanning the gap. The CDR3 runs 12 residues. DNA of the CDR3: TGTGCCAGCAGCCCCTATAATTCACCCCTCCACTTT. Its protein product is CASSPYNSPLHF.

The rearrangement uses TRBV5-1 and TRBJ1-4, with 10 bases aligning to TRBD1. The V gene's germline CDR1 is SGHRS and CDR2 YFSETQ. The CDR3 length is 15 residues. Trimming cost V 1 base and J 7 bases; bases outside gene matches: 4. The CDR3 reads CASSLTGDRGEKLFF. The CDR3 DNA follows: TGCGCCAGCAGCTTGACTGGGGACAGGGGTGAAAAACTGTTTTTT.

The chain carries TRBV7-2 and TRBJ1-2; 7 bases are a match to TRBD1. The CDR3 runs to 13 residues. V trimming: 3 bases; J trimming: 8 bases; junction bases outside the gene matches: 6. Germline-derived CDR1 and CDR2 are SGHTA and FQGNSA. The CDR3 bases are TGTGCCAGCAGCTTTTCACAGGGGCGCGGCTACACCTTC. It translates to CASSFSQGRGYTF.

This chain joins TRBV28 and TRBJ1-4, with TRBD1 as a possible D gene (6 bases). There are 13 residues in the CDR3. Germline values: CDR1 MDHEN, CDR2 SYDVKM. Trimming stripped 6 bases from V and 10 bases from J, with 15 bases between. The CDR3 reads CASRGAGVGKLFF. For the CDR3, the DNA is TGTGCCAGCAGGGGGGCGGGCGTGGGAAAACTGTTTTTT. The full variable domain, rest sourced from reference TRBV28 and TRBJ1-4, is DVKVTQSSRYLVKRTGEKVFLECVQDMDHENMFWYRQDPGLGLRLIYFSYDVKMKEKGDIPEGYSVSREKKERFSLILESASTNQTSMYLCASRGAGVGKLFFGSGTQLSVL.

This clone was picked up a small number of times. This chain joins TRBV19 and TRBJ2-2, with D possibly matching TRBD2 (6 bases). Looked up from germline, CDR1 is LNHDA and CDR2 is SQIVND (reference sequence). This CDR3 is 15 amino acids long. V was pared by 3 bases and J by 4 bases, with 12 bases between. The CDR3 region has the DNA TGTGCCAGTAGTATCCTTAGCGGTTCCACCGGGGAGCTGTTTTTT. It yields the protein CASSILSGSTGELFF.

This clone was observed many times. V usage is TRBV5-1 and J usage is TRBJ2-7; 10 nucleotides match TRBD1. Trimming cost V 4 bases and J 6 bases; bases outside gene matches: 10. CDR3 length equals 15 residues. Germline V gives CDR1 SGHRS, CDR2 YFSETQ. The CDR3 DNA follows: TGCGCCAGCAGCCTAATCACCGGGACAGGGGTCGAGCAGTACTTC. It codes for CASSLITGTGVEQYF.

V is TRBV5-1 and J is TRBJ1-1; TRBD1 might be the D (6 bases). The V and J ends lost 4 bases and 5 bases respectively, with 18 bases between them. Germline loops: CDR1 SGHRS, CDR2 YFSETQ. The CDR3 extends over 15 amino acids. The CDR3 nucleotides read TGCGCCAGCAGCCCCTACAGGGAAGGGCGGACTGAAGCTTTCTTT. Amino acid sequence: CASSPYREGRTEAFF.

V gene TRBV7-8 combines with J gene TRBJ2-5, with TRBD2 matching over 12 bases. Germline trimming cut 4 bases from V and 1 base from J; bases unmatched to any gene: 7. Germline values: CDR1 SGHVS, CDR2 FQNEAQ. The CDR3 totals 17 residues. The CDR3 sequence is CASSSPLTSGGQETQYF. The CDR3 DNA sequence: TGTGCCAGCAGCTCACCTCTGACTAGCGGGGGCCAAGAGACCCAGTACTTC. The entire variable domain, with the rest obtained from reference TRBV7-8 and TRBJ2-5, is as follows: GAGVSQSPRYKVAKRGQDVALRCDPISGHVSLFWYQQALGQGPEFLTYFQNEAQLDKSGLPSDRFFAERPEGSVSTLKIQRTQQEDSAVYLCASSSPLTSGGQETQYFGPGTRLLVL.

The rearrangement links TRBV5-1 to TRBJ2-7; possible D gene TRBD2, 5 bases. The germline V gene encodes CDR1 SGHRS and CDR2 YFSETQ. The V end was cut by 5 bases, the J end by 4 bases, with 13 bases between. CDR3 length: 13 residues. The DNA of the CDR3 is TGCGCCAGCAGGTATCAAGAGGGATACGAGCAGTACTTC. This gives the protein CASRYQEGYEQYF.

The chain joins TRBV6-1 to TRBJ1-2; TRBD1 matches at 7 bases. J lost 3 bases, V lost 2 bases, and 6 bases had no gene match. CDR3 length: 15 amino acids. Germline V lookup: CDR1 MNHNS, CDR2 SASEGT. For the CDR3, the DNA is TGTGCCAGCAGTGAAAGAACAGGGGCCTACTATGGCTACACCTTC. It translates to CASSERTGAYYGYTF.

This clone came up once. With a much larger clone just one base away, this may be a read error. The genes are TRBV6-5 and TRBJ2-3; no definite D call. Germline CDR1 and CDR2: MNHEY and SVGAGI. This CDR3 is 11 amino acids long. The V end was cut by 8 bases, the J end by 2 bases, with 5 bases between. The CDR3 region has the DNA TGTGCCAGCCGACTCACAGATACGCAGTATTTT. Protein product: CASRLTDTQYF.